What follows is one T cell receptor beta chain and its context. Its antigen is not known. CDR1 and CDR2 from the germline V gene are PRHDT and FYEKMQ (reference sequence). V lost 4 bases, J lost 6 bases, and 22 bases lay in between. The length of the CDR3 is 17 residues. Original analysis: Filtering was not the same, since immunoSEQ gave junction-only sequences without quality scores. Sequencing used immunoSEQ multiplex PCR; TCRdb keeps in-frame clones, though not all of them. The D gene and trimming were derived from the DNA, and the V and J assignments and clone size from that table. Altogether some 2,400,000 clones are present, 90% to 96% being singletons, with the ten largest covering 0.1% to 0.15%. This specimen belongs to a study of shared clonotypes between healthy human individuals. Background on the study: There were three CD4 naive, three CD4 memory, two CD8 naive and one CD8 memory plates per donor. Regarding the study as a whole: What naive subsets generally showed was a larger estimated richness than memory subsets showed. Non-shared clonotypes had lower generation probabilities than clonotypes shared by all four sorted-subset donors.

The material sequenced was naive CD4+ T cells sorted from blood. As to subset: CD45RA+ positively selected. The TCR originated in a man younger than 30 in good health. This sequence joins TRBV13 and TRBJ2-4; TRBD1 might be the D (6 bases). DNA of the CDR3: TGTGCCAGCAGCTCCACGACTACTCAAGGGGGAGTAAACATTCAGTACTTC. This codes for CASSSTTTQGGVNIQYF. Full variable domain (missing parts from reference TRBV13 and TRBJ2-4): AAGVIQSPRHLIKEKRETATLKCYPIPRHDTVYWYQQGPGQDPQFLISFYEKMQSDKGSIPDRFSAQQFSDYHSELNMSSLELGDSALYFCASSSTTTQGGVNIQYFGAGTRLSVL.